Described below is a single T cell receptor beta chain sequence and its context. Authors' data handling: Nucleated cell counts were estimated from reference gene primer amplification. Profiling relied on immunoSEQ multiplex PCR, and the TCRdb table lists in-frame clones only, not all of them. From that table come the V and J calls and clone size; the DNA was used to work out D and trimming. Of about 180,000 clones detected, roughly 90% appear once; the ten largest clones hold 0.5% to 0.65%. The sample belongs to a study of blood T cell repertoires in COVID-19. Study at large: The samples span acute and convalescent COVID-19 from the United States, Italy and Spain. From T cells, B-cell-depleted T cells, or PBMCs came the material, which was cDNA or gDNA.

The germline gives CDR1 GTSNPN, CDR2 SVGIG (reference sequence). Trimming cost V 7 bases and J 5 bases; bases outside gene matches: 12. The CDR3 runs to 16 residues. Sample: peripheral blood. The source is a man between 50 and 59 years old with acute or convalescent COVID-19. The chain uses TRBV30 and TRBJ2-1; 12 bases match TRBD2. CDR3 region: CALLPWRTSGDNEQFF. The CDR3, as DNA: TGTGCCTTACTTCCTTGGCGGACTAGCGGGGACAATGAGCAGTTCTTC.